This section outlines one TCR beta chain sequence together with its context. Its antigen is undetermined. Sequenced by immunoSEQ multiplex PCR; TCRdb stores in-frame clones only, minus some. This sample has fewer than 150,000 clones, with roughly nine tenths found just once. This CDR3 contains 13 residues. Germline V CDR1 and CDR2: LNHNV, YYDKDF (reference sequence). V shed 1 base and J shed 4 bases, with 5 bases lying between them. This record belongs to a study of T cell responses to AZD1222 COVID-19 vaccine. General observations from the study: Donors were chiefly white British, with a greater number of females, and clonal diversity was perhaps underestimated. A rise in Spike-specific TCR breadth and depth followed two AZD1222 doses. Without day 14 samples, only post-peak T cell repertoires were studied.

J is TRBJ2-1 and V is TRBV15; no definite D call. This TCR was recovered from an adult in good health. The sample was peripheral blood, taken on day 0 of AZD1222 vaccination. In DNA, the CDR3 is TGTGCCACCAGCAGAGTAAGTTACAATGAGCAGTTCTTC. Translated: CATSRVSYNEQFF.